Below are 10 T cell receptor beta chains sequenced from a single sample in a study of control samples from healthy donors and cancer patients. Data came from immunoSEQ multiplex PCR; TCRdb stores just in-frame clones and leaves some out. The sample lists 100,000 to 150,000 clones, 80% to 90% occurring once. Sequencing used blood. Every receptor here comes from a man aged 45-60 years in good health.

The rearrangement links TRBV5-4 to TRBJ1-2, with D possibly matching TRBD1 (6 bases). The V and J ends lost 4 bases and 2 bases respectively, with 18 bases between them. Germline V gene lookup returns CDR1 SGHNT and CDR2 YYREEE (reference sequence). This CDR3 spans 16 amino acids. CDR3 loop: CASSRWNRALNYGYTF. Written as DNA, the CDR3 is TGTGCCAGCAGCCGGTGGAACAGGGCGTTAAACTATGGCTACACCTTC.

The J gene is TRBJ2-3, the V gene TRBV9, with TRBD2 identical over 10 bases. The germline CDR1 and CDR2 sequences are SGDLS and YYNGEE. V gave up 4 bases and J gave up 2 bases; unmatched junction bases: 7. This CDR3 comprises 16 residues. The chain's CDR3 is CASSRQSGGATDTQYF. DNA for the CDR3: TGTGCCAGCAGCAGACAAAGCGGGGGGGCCACAGATACGCAGTATTTT. The full variable domain, completed using reference TRBV9 and TRBJ2-3, is DSGVTQTPKHLITATGQRVTLRCSPRSGDLSVYWYQQSLDQGLQFLIQYYNGEERAKGNILERFSAQQFPDLHSELNLSSLELGDSALYFCASSRQSGGATDTQYFGPGTRLTVL.

In DNA form, the CDR3 reads TGTGCCAGCAGCTTTAGCGGGGGGGGAGATACGCAGTATTTT. Translation gives CASSFSGGGDTQYF. V gene TRBV6-5 combines with J gene TRBJ2-3, with 11 bases that match TRBD2. J lost 5 bases, V lost 6 bases, and 4 bases had no gene match. The CDR3 runs 14 residues. CDR1 and CDR2 from the germline V gene are MNHEY and SVGAGI.

The J gene is TRBJ1-5, the V gene TRBV6-1; the D is unclear. The CDR3 consists of 14 residues. Between the trimmed V and J ends, which lost 2 bases and 2 bases, there was a span of 7 bases. Germline V gives CDR1 MNHNS, CDR2 SASEGT. CDR3 sequence: CASSEQKGNQPQHF. The CDR3 nucleotides read TGTGCCAGCAGTGAACAGAAGGGCAATCAGCCCCAGCATTTT.

The J gene is TRBJ1-2, the V gene TRBV19; D is ambiguous. Per the germline V gene, CDR1 is LNHDA and CDR2 is SQIVND (reference sequence). This CDR3 spans 13 amino acids. V shed 5 bases and J shed 0 bases, with 7 bases lying between them. CDR3 protein: CASSYRANYGYTF. CDR3 DNA: TGTGCCAGTAGTTACAGAGCTAACTATGGCTACACCTTC.

V and J are TRBV5-1 and TRBJ1-2; TRBD1 is a possible D gene (6 bases). V lost 4 bases and J 3 bases, leaving 13 bases between the germline ends. This CDR3 comprises 14 residues. Germline CDR1 reads SGHRS; CDR2 reads YFSETQ. The CDR3 nucleotides read TGCGCCAGCAGCCCGGGGGACAACTACTATGGCTACACCTTC. Translation gives CASSPGDNYYGYTF. The full variable domain, with the rest looked up from reference TRBV5-1 and TRBJ1-2, is KAGVTQTPRYLIKTRGQQVTLSCSPISGHRSVSWYQQTPGQGLQFLFEYFSETQRNKGNFPGRFSGRQFSNSRSEMNVSTLELGDSALYLCASSPGDNYYGYTFGSGTRLTVV.

The chain employs TRBV12-3 or TRBV12-4 and TRBJ2-1; the D gene is possibly TRBD1 (6 bases). The CDR3 covers 13 residues. Between the trimmed V and J ends, which lost 5 bases and 4 bases, there was a span of 9 bases. The CDR3 loop reads CASSRGQYNEQFF. CDR3 DNA: TGTGCCAGCAGTCGAGGACAGTACAATGAGCAGTTCTTC.

This clone showed up just once. V usage is TRBV5-8 and J usage is TRBJ1-2, with D possibly TRBD1 on 5 matching bases. CDR1 is SGHTS, CDR2 YDEGEE, per germline. V lost 4 bases, J lost 4 bases, and 14 bases lay in between. The CDR3 contains 14 residues. The CDR3 loop is CASSISPGPYGYTF. The CDR3 coding sequence is TGTGCCAGCAGCATTTCTCCGGGACCCTATGGCTACACCTTC.

This chain connects TRBV4-1 to TRBJ1-1; D uncertain. CDR3 length: 16 amino acids. Germline lookup yields CDR1 MGHRA and CDR2 YSYEKL. The V end lost 2 bases, the J end lost 2 bases, and 15 bases lay between the germline ends. CDR3 in DNA: TGCGCCAGCAGCCAATACCCGATAATACTAAACACTGAAGCTTTCTTT. This sequence encodes CASSQYPIILNTEAFF.

The chain joins TRBV7-7 to TRBJ2-5; a weak D match, TRBD1 (6 bases). CDR1 and CDR2 (germline): SSHAT, FNYEAQ (reference sequence). Between the trimmed V and J ends, which lost 1 base and 3 bases, there was a span of 15 bases. CDR3 length: 16 amino acids. In DNA form, the CDR3 reads TGTGCCAGCAGCTTAGGTGTGACAGGAAGAAAAGAGACCCAGTACTTC. Its protein product is CASSLGVTGRKETQYF.